This paragraph reports one T cell receptor (beta chain). Its antigen is not identified. Trimming cost V 0 bases and J 6 bases, with 14 bases left between them. This CDR3 has 16 amino acids. CDR1 is SGHDN and CDR2 is FVKESK in the germline V gene. The data derive from a study of T-cell memory formation after mild COVID-19. As for the study in general: Largely, TCR clusters stayed within a single donor. Study results and limitations: Cross-reactive memory seemingly joined, as some responding clones were found in pre-infection memory. Contracting clones localized mainly to CM and EM when CD4+ and mainly to EMRA when CD8+.

In TCRdb, the 5' RACE reads were re-called with MiXCR into one record per CDR3 protein. This sample yields about 310,000 distinct CDR3 sequences, of which roughly 15% are seen a single time; 22% belongs to the top ten. The chain has TRBV14 and TRBJ1-4, with TRBD1 as a possible D gene (5 bases). Material for sequencing was PBMCs or a T cell subset sorted from them (not recorded which). This TCR was sampled from a man younger than 30 who had mild COVID-19 (a few samples of this study predate the infection). Cell type and time point are not known. This CDR3 is CASSQDPGVMDEKLFF. The CDR3 nucleotides are TGTGCCAGCAGCCAAGATCCGGGGGTGATGGATGAAAAACTGTTTTTT.